A selection of T cell receptor beta chains follows, all from one sample in a study of cytomegalovirus exposure and HLA in healthy donors. Sequencing used immunoSEQ multiplex PCR; TCRdb keeps in-frame clones, though not all of them. The table includes over 100,000 clones, 73% detected once. The sequenced material came from PBMCs. The receptor source for this set is a woman aged 25 to 39 in good health and CMV-seronegative. The CDR3 runs from the conserved cysteine through the conserved F or W. A D gene is named only where the DNA matches it firmly. Expanded clones are given a class, and other clones once, few, many or no size at all.

CDR3 protein: CASRAANEQFF
CDR3 DNA: TGTGCCAGCAGAGCGGCCAATGAGCAGTTCTTC
clone size: -
J gene: TRBJ2-1
V gene: TRBV6-5
D gene: -

CDR3 protein: CASSLGPNYGYTF
CDR3 DNA: TGTGCCAGCAGCTTAGGGCCCAACTATGGCTACACCTTC
clone size: -
J gene: TRBJ1-2
V gene: TRBV7-9
D gene: -

CDR3 protein: CSVRDYEKLFF
CDR3 DNA: TGCAGCGTCCGGGACTATGAAAAACTGTTTTTT
clone size: -
J gene: TRBJ1-4
V gene: TRBV29-1
D gene: -

CDR3 protein: CAWSEGLAESYEQYF
CDR3 DNA: TGTGCCTGGAGTGAGGGTCTAGCGGAATCCTACGAGCAGTACTTC
clone size: once
J gene: TRBJ2-7
V gene: TRBV30
D gene: TRBD2

CDR3 protein: CASSDPGQALNGYTF
CDR3 DNA: TGTGCCAGCAGCGATCCGGGACAGGCGTTAAATGGCTACACCTTC
clone size: once
J gene: TRBJ1-2
V gene: TRBV6-6
D gene: TRBD1

CDR3 protein: CASSHGGGRVYEQYF
CDR3 DNA: TGTGCCAGTAGTCACGGAGGGGGCAGGGTCTACGAGCAGTACTTC
clone size: -
J gene: TRBJ2-7
V gene: TRBV19
D gene: -

CDR3 protein: CASSYDGVADTQYF
CDR3 DNA: TGTGCCAGCAGTTACGATGGAGTAGCAGATACGCAGTATTTT
clone size: -
J gene: TRBJ2-3
V gene: TRBV6-5
D gene: -

CDR3 protein: CASSPTGAATYEQYF
CDR3 DNA: TGTGCCAGCAGCCCTACAGGGGCCGCGACCTACGAGCAGTACTTC
clone size: -
J gene: TRBJ2-7
V gene: TRBV9
D gene: TRBD1

CDR3 protein: CASSLLLAGGYEQYF
CDR3 DNA: TGTGCCAGCAGCTTACTATTAGCGGGAGGGTACGAGCAGTACTTC
clone size: few
J gene: TRBJ2-7
V gene: TRBV7-8
D gene: TRBD2

CDR3 protein: CASSYPGKNTEAFF
CDR3 DNA: TGTGCCAGCAGCTACCCCGGGAAGAACACTGAAGCTTTCTTT
clone size: once
J gene: TRBJ1-1
V gene: TRBV7-9
D gene: -

CDR3 protein: CASSWEVRSNQPQHF
CDR3 DNA: TGTGCCAGTAGCTGGGAGGTTCGGAGCAATCAGCCCCAGCATTTT
clone size: -
J gene: TRBJ1-5
V gene: TRBV19
D gene: -

CDR3 protein: CASSLPDSKRRSPFF
CDR3 DNA: TGTGCCAGCAGCTTACCCGACAGTAAAAGACGATCCCCTTTCTTT
clone size: -
J gene: TRBJ1-1
V gene: TRBV11-3
D gene: -

CDR3 protein: CASSKGLAGGLSYEQYF
CDR3 DNA: TGTGCCAGCAGTAAGGGACTAGCGGGAGGCCTATCCTACGAGCAGTACTTC
clone size: -
J gene: TRBJ2-7
V gene: TRBV27
D gene: TRBD2

CDR3 protein: CASSLGTPRTEAFF
CDR3 DNA: TGTGCCAGCAGCTTAGGGACACCCAGGACTGAAGCTTTCTTT
clone size: -
J gene: TRBJ1-1
V gene: TRBV7-8
D gene: -

CDR3 protein: CASSEAGQGGTEAFF
CDR3 DNA: TGTGCCAGCAGCGAGGCGGGACAGGGGGGCACTGAAGCTTTCTTT
clone size: -
J gene: TRBJ1-1
V gene: TRBV9
D gene: TRBD1

CDR3 protein: CASSRGQRGDGYTF
CDR3 DNA: TGCGCCAGCAGCCGGGGACAGAGGGGGGATGGCTACACCTTC
clone size: once
J gene: TRBJ1-2
V gene: TRBV5-1
D gene: TRBD1

CDR3 protein: CASSVLSQGATGELFF
CDR3 DNA: TGTGCCAGCAGCGTCCTCTCACAGGGGGCTACCGGGGAGCTGTTTTTT
clone size: -
J gene: TRBJ2-2
V gene: TRBV9
D gene: TRBD1

CDR3 protein: CASSSHLSPLRETQYF
CDR3 DNA: TGCGCCAGCAGCTCCCATCTCTCACCACTGAGGGAGACCCAGTACTTC
clone size: -
J gene: TRBJ2-5
V gene: TRBV5-1
D gene: -

CDR3 protein: CASREGTGERVTEAFF
CDR3 DNA: TGCGCCAGCAGGGAGGGAACAGGGGAACGCGTCACTGAAGCTTTCTTT
clone size: -
J gene: TRBJ1-1
V gene: TRBV5-1
D gene: TRBD1

CDR3 protein: CASRQGYTEAFF
CDR3 DNA: TGCGCCAGCAGACAGGGATACACTGAAGCTTTCTTT
clone size: -
J gene: TRBJ1-1
V gene: TRBV5-1
D gene: -

CDR3 protein: CASSLRGDGYTF
CDR3 DNA: TGTGCCAGCAGCCTCCGAGGTGATGGCTACACCTTC
clone size: -
J gene: TRBJ1-2
V gene: TRBV27
D gene: -

CDR3 protein: CASSYSGGTYNEQFF
CDR3 DNA: TGTGCCAGCAGTTACTCCGGGGGAACCTACAATGAGCAGTTCTTC
clone size: -
J gene: TRBJ2-1
V gene: TRBV6-5
D gene: -

CDR3 protein: CASSVGTGANGNTIYF
CDR3 DNA: TGTGCCAGCAGCGTCGGGACAGGGGCTAATGGAAACACCATATATTTT
clone size: -
J gene: TRBJ1-3
V gene: TRBV9
D gene: TRBD1

CDR3 protein: CAWADETDTQYF
CDR3 DNA: TGTGCCTGGGCGGATGAGACAGATACGCAGTATTTT
clone size: -
J gene: TRBJ2-3
V gene: TRBV30
D gene: -

CDR3 protein: CASSRWTGEDTQYF
CDR3 DNA: TGTGCCAGCAGCCGCTGGACAGGGGAAGATACGCAGTATTTT
clone size: -
J gene: TRBJ2-3
V gene: TRBV7-8
D gene: TRBD1

CDR3 protein: CASSNQGSGANVLTF
CDR3 DNA: TGTGCCAGCAGCAATCAGGGCTCTGGGGCCAACGTCCTGACTTTC
clone size: -
J gene: TRBJ2-6
V gene: TRBV5-6
D gene: -

CDR3 protein: CASSQDMVLPYNEQFF
CDR3 DNA: TGCGCCAGCAGCCAAGATATGGTACTGCCCTACAATGAGCAGTTCTTC
clone size: -
J gene: TRBJ2-1
V gene: TRBV4-1
D gene: -

CDR3 protein: CASSSINQPQHF
CDR3 DNA: TGTGCCAGCAGTTCTATCAATCAGCCCCAGCATTTT
clone size: -
J gene: TRBJ1-5
V gene: TRBV27
D gene: -

CDR3 protein: CASSEVSGSGETQYF
CDR3 DNA: TGTGCCAGCAGTGAAGTTAGCGGGAGTGGTGAGACCCAGTACTTC
clone size: -
J gene: TRBJ2-5
V gene: TRBV6-4
D gene: TRBD2

CDR3 protein: CASSSGDRVRGRTEAFF
CDR3 DNA: TGTGCCAGTAGTTCCGGGGACAGGGTTAGAGGTCGGACTGAAGCTTTCTTT
clone size: -
J gene: TRBJ1-1
V gene: TRBV19
D gene: TRBD1

CDR3 protein: CASNAGGGQSYGYTF
CDR3 DNA: TGCGCCAGCAACGCCGGGGGGGGGCAAAGCTATGGCTACACCTTC
clone size: -
J gene: TRBJ1-2
V gene: TRBV5-1
D gene: -

CDR3 protein: CAWSSVPGYEQYF
CDR3 DNA: TGTGCCTGGAGTTCTGTCCCGGGGTACGAGCAGTACTTC
clone size: -
J gene: TRBJ2-7
V gene: TRBV30
D gene: -

CDR3 protein: CASSLGQGASYNEQFF
CDR3 DNA: TGTGCCAGCAGTCTCGGACAGGGGGCTTCCTACAATGAGCAGTTCTTC
clone size: -
J gene: TRBJ2-1
V gene: TRBV27
D gene: TRBD1

CDR3 protein: CASLVGQGLNTEAFF
CDR3 DNA: TGTGCCAGCTTGGTGGGACAGGGGTTAAACACTGAAGCTTTCTTT
clone size: few
J gene: TRBJ1-1
V gene: TRBV18
D gene: TRBD1

CDR3 protein: CASSPEQGSVYEQYF
CDR3 DNA: TGTGCCAGCTCACCCGAACAGGGTTCCGTCTACGAGCAGTACTTC
clone size: -
J gene: TRBJ2-7
V gene: TRBV18
D gene: -